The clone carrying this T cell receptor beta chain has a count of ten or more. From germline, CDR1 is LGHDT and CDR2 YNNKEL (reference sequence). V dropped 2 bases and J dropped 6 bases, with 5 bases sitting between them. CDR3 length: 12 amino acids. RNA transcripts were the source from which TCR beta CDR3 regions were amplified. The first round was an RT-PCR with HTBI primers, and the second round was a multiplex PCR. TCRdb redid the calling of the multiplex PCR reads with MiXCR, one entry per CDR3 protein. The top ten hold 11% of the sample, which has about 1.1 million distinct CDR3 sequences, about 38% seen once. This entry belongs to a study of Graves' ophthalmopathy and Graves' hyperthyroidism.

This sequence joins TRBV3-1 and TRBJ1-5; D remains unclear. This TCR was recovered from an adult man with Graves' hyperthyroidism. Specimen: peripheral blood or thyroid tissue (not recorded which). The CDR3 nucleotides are TGTGCCAGCAGCCAATTAGGTCAGCCCCAGCATTTT. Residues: CASSQLGQPQHF.